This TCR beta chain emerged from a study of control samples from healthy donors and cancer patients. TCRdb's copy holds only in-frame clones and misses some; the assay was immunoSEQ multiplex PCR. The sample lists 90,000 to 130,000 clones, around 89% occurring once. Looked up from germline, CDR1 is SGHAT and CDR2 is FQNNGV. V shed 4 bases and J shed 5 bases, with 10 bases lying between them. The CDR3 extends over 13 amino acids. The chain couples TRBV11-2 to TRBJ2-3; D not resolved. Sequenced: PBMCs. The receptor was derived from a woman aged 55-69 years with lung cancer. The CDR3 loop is CASSSDPKDTQYF. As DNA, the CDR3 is TGTGCCAGCAGCTCCGACCCCAAAGATACGCAGTATTTT. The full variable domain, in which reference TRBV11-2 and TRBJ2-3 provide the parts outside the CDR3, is EAGVAQSPRYKIIEKRQSVAFWCNPISGHATLYWYQQILGQGPKLLIQFQNNGVVDDSQLPKDRFSAERLKGVDSTLKIQPAKLEDSAVYLCASSSDPKDTQYFGPGTRLTVL.